The 19 T cell receptor beta chains reported below all come from one sample, sequenced in a study of cytomegalovirus exposure and HLA in healthy donors. PCR primers comprised 60 Vbeta and 13 Jbeta primers. Using immunoSEQ multiplex PCR, the repertoire was profiled, and TCRdb retains in-frame clones only, with some absent. The sample includes fewer than 100,000 clones, 7.6% of them seen just once. Material for sequencing was PBMCs. These receptors all stem from a man aged 50-60 years in good health and CMV-seronegative.

Only a few counts were recorded for this clone. The rearrangement joins TRBV19 to TRBJ1-5; tentatively, D is TRBD1 (5 bases). The germline V and J ends were trimmed by 5 bases and 6 bases, with 29 bases remaining between them. In germline, CDR1 is LNHDA, CDR2 SQIVND (reference sequence). This CDR3 is built from 19 residues. The CDR3 loop is CASSPKEAGNSARFQPQHF. The CDR3 DNA is TGTGCCAGTAGTCCCAAGGAAGCAGGGAACAGTGCTAGATTTCAGCCCCAGCATTTT.

Only a few counts were recorded for this clone. CDR3: CASSPGWRGSYEQYF. The CDR3, as DNA: TGTGCCAGCTCACCGGGTTGGCGGGGGTCCTACGAGCAGTACTTC. The chain has TRBV18 and TRBJ2-7; 7 bases fit TRBD2. V dropped 3 bases and J dropped 1; count of bases not matched to a gene: 6. The CDR3 extends over 15 amino acids. Germline CDR1 and CDR2: KGHSH and LQKENI.

The CDR3 bases are TGTGCCAGCAGCCCTCGGACAGGAAACACTGAAGCTTTCTTT. Its translation is CASSPRTGNTEAFF. The V call is TRBV7-8, the J call TRBJ1-1; 7 nucleotides line up with TRBD1. The CDR3 is 14 residues long. The V gene end was trimmed by 5 bases and the J gene end by 2 bases; junction bases not matched to a gene: 5. Per the germline V gene, CDR1 is SGHVS and CDR2 is FQNEAQ.

This clone was observed a handful of times. This chain links TRBV1 with TRBJ2-2; the table calls TRBD2, which could not be checked here. TRBV1 is described as a pseudogene. This CDR3 comprises 21 residues. CDR3 DNA: TGCACCAGCAGCCAAAAAGGGGTTCGGACTAGCGGGGGGACAAACACCGGGGAGCTGTTTTTT. It codes for CTSSQKGVRTSGGTNTGELFF.

This clone turned up a few times. The chain is built from TRBV10-3 and TRBJ2-5; D is unresolved. V shed 3 bases and J shed 2 bases, with 13 bases lying between them. CDR1 ENHRY and CDR2 SYGVKD come from the germline V gene. This CDR3 is 15 amino acids long. CDR3 bases: TGTGCCATCAGTGACCCCGCGCAACCTCAAGAGACCCAGTACTTC. Encoded protein: CAISDPAQPQETQYF.

This clone showed up just a few times. V gene TRBV5-1 combines with J gene TRBJ2-5; 8 nucleotides match TRBD1. Germline CDR1 SGHRS, CDR2 YFSETQ. The ends lost 10 bases at V and 2 bases at J; junction bases unmatched: 10. The CDR3 runs to 14 residues. The CDR3 loop reads CASKNRGAQETQYF. CDR3 sequence (DNA): TGCGCCTCTAAGAACAGGGGGGCACAAGAGACCCAGTACTTC.

The chain joins TRBV28 to TRBJ1-6; the match to TRBD1 covers 7 bases. The CDR3 consists of 16 residues. CDR1 is MDHEN, CDR2 SYDVKM, per germline. The junction had 11 bases not matched to a gene; V was cut back by 5 bases and J by 7 bases. The CDR3 protein is CASSLRQGRKNSPLHF. The CDR3 DNA sequence: TGTGCCAGCAGTCTTCGACAGGGTCGCAAGAATTCACCCCTCCACTTT.

This clone was seen a handful of times. This chain links TRBV7-2 with TRBJ2-4; 9 bases are shared with TRBD2. Germline CDR1 reads SGHTA; CDR2 reads FQGNSA. V trimming: 5 bases; J trimming: 0 bases; junction bases outside the gene matches: 2. This CDR3 has 15 residues. The CDR3 DNA reads as TGTGCCAGCAGCCCAGCGGGGGGAGCCAAAAACATTCAGTACTTC. Translating it yields CASSPAGGAKNIQYF.

The chain links TRBV7-6 to TRBJ2-1, with 10 positions matching TRBD2. The CDR3 runs 15 residues. Germline V gives CDR1 SGHVS, CDR2 FNYEAQ. The V and J ends lost 5 bases and 6 bases, in that order; junction bases with no gene match: 7. The CDR3: CASSPRSGGANEQFF. As DNA, the CDR3 is TGTGCCAGCAGCCCAAGAAGCGGGGGGGCCAATGAGCAGTTCTTC.

The chain recombines TRBV7-2 with TRBJ2-1; D unresolved. The V end lost 5 bases, the J end lost 5 bases, and 7 bases lay between the germline ends. Germline CDR1 reads SGHTA; CDR2 reads FQGNSA. The CDR3 extends over 12 amino acids. The CDR3 loop reads CASSKEHNEQFF. In nucleotides, the CDR3 is TGTGCCAGCAGCAAAGAGCACAATGAGCAGTTCTTC.

CDR3 coding DNA: TGTGCCAGCAGCTTGGGACAGGGGGCACGACTCGGCACAGATACGCAGTATTTT. It yields the protein CASSLGQGARLGTDTQYF. The V gene is TRBV5-4, the J gene TRBJ2-3; 10 positions match TRBD1. There are 18 residues in the CDR3. Germline lookup yields CDR1 SGHNT and CDR2 YYREEE (reference sequence). V lost 0 bases, J lost 1 base, and 8 bases stayed unmatched.

The chain is built from TRBV6-5 and TRBJ1-2, with D tentatively TRBD1 (6 bases). The germline CDR1 and CDR2 sequences are MNHEY and SVGAGI. The V gene lost 7 bases and the J gene lost 2 bases, with 11 bases spanning the gap. The CDR3 runs 13 residues. This CDR3 reads CASNDGTNYGYTF. The CDR3 bases are TGTGCCAGCAATGACGGGACAAACTATGGCTACACCTTC.

This CDR3 reads CASSLAGGQGMSEQYF. CDR3 DNA: TGTGCCAGCAGCTTGGCCGGCGGACAGGGTATGTCCGAGCAGTACTTC. The V call is TRBV5-6, the J call TRBJ2-7, with 8 bases aligning to TRBD1. V gave up 0 bases and J gave up 6 bases; unmatched junction bases: 11. CDR3 length: 16 residues. Germline V gene data show CDR1 as SGHDT and CDR2 as YYEEEE.

This clone has more than one count but fewer than ten. The chain couples TRBV19 to TRBJ2-7, with a tentative D call TRBD1 (6 bases). Trimming pared 6 bases from V and 0 bases from J, leaving 12 bases between. Germline assignment: CDR1 LNHDA and CDR2 SQIVND (reference sequence). The CDR3 totals 14 residues. The CDR3 spells CASSAGALSYEQYF. As DNA, the CDR3 is TGTGCCAGTAGCGCAGGGGCCCTCTCCTACGAGCAGTACTTC.

The V and J genes are TRBV28 and TRBJ2-7; 8 bases line up with TRBD2. The CDR3 is 17 amino acids. V dropped 4 bases and J dropped 1; count of bases not matched to a gene: 12. Germline V gene data show CDR1 as MDHEN and CDR2 as SYDVKM. CDR3 DNA sequence: TGTGCCAGCAGTTCCTACCCTGAGCGGGGGCGATCCTACGAGCAGTACTTC. Its translation: CASSSYPERGRSYEQYF.

The chain uses TRBV6-1 and TRBJ1-5; perhaps TRBD1 as D (5 bases). Germline V gene data show CDR1 as MNHNS and CDR2 as SASEGT. Trimming left V 8 bases short and J 4 bases short, with 18 bases between. The CDR3 has 15 amino acids. The CDR3 spells CASFPGGQVNQPQHF. Written as DNA, the CDR3 is TGTGCCAGCTTCCCGGGGGGTCAGGTGAATCAGCCCCAGCATTTT.

The chain uses TRBV6-5 and TRBJ2-1; 8 bases map to TRBD2. This CDR3 is built from 15 residues. The V gene's germline CDR1 is MNHEY and CDR2 SVGAGI. Losses at the gene ends were 5 bases for V and 3 bases for J; bases not matched to a gene: 6. The CDR3 nucleotides read TGTGCCAGCAGTAAACTAGCGGCTATCTACAATGAGCAGTTCTTC. Its translation is CASSKLAAIYNEQFF.

This clone was counted a few times. The chain is built from TRBV5-6 and TRBJ2-1; the match to TRBD1 covers 8 bases. Germline lookup yields CDR1 SGHDT and CDR2 YYEEEE. The CDR3 is made up of 14 amino acids. V lost 5 bases to trimming and J lost 4 bases; unmatched junction nucleotides: 5. Written as DNA, the CDR3 is TGTGCCAGCAGTACCCGGGACAGGTACAATGAGCAGTTCTTC. Translated: CASSTRDRYNEQFF.

This chain uses TRBV9 with TRBJ1-1; 8 bases agree with TRBD1. V shed 4 bases, J shed 1 base, and the junction held 18 bases outside the gene matches. Germline CDR1 and CDR2: SGDLS and YYNGEE. The CDR3 totals 19 residues. Written as DNA, the CDR3 is TGTGCCAGCAGCCTAACCCGAGAGCAGGGGGCTCTTAAGAACACTGAAGCTTTCTTT. It translates to CASSLTREQGALKNTEAFF.